These 5 T cell receptor beta chains originate from one sample sequenced in a study of cytomegalovirus exposure and HLA in healthy donors. Measured with immunoSEQ multiplex PCR; TCRdb has only the in-frame clones, and not every one. The sample carries some 190,000 clones, approximately 89% recorded once. Sequenced: PBMCs. Source of these receptors: a young man in good health and CMV-seropositive.

The genes are TRBV7-3 and TRBJ2-3; D not certain. The CDR3 is made up of 12 amino acids. Trimming removed 2 bases from V and 9 bases from J, with 9 bases in between. Germline V gene lookup returns CDR1 SGHTA and CDR2 FQGTGA. The CDR3 DNA reads TGTGCCAGCAGCTTATCGGCGGCGACGCAGTATTTT. Its translation: CASSLSAATQYF.

This clone was detected a few times. The chain joins TRBV11-2 to TRBJ2-3; D is unclear. Germline V gives CDR1 SGHAT, CDR2 FQNNGV. The CDR3 runs to 12 residues. Trimming pared 6 bases from V and 3 bases from J, leaving 7 bases between. CDR3: CASSYRTDTQYF. CDR3 DNA sequence: TGTGCCAGCAGTTATCGGACAGATACGCAGTATTTT.

This rearrangement joins TRBV19 to TRBJ2-1, with TRBD2 identical over 11 bases. The CDR3 is 16 amino acids. V trimming: 1 base; J trimming: 8 bases; junction bases outside the gene matches: 7. Germline values: CDR1 LNHDA, CDR2 SQIVND (reference sequence). CDR3 sequence: CASSIAELAGVHEQFF. Here the CDR3 DNA reads TGTGCCAGTAGTATAGCTGAACTAGCGGGAGTACATGAGCAGTTCTTC.

The rearrangement uses TRBV30 and TRBJ2-1; tentative D call: TRBD2 (5 bases). The germline V gene has CDR1 GTSNPN and CDR2 SVGIG (reference sequence). The CDR3 runs 14 residues. V was trimmed by 3 bases and J by 6 bases, leaving 15 bases between them. The chain's CDR3 is CAWSPGSRANEQFF. Written as DNA, the CDR3 is TGTGCCTGGAGCCCGGGATCCCGTGCCAATGAGCAGTTCTTC.

DNA of the CDR3: TGCGCCAGCAGCGCCAACGCCGGGACAGCGACTGGAAACACCATATATTTT. Protein product: CASSANAGTATGNTIYF. The J gene is TRBJ1-3, the V gene TRBV5-1; 7 nucleotides match TRBD1. CDR1 is SGHRS and CDR2 is YFSETQ in the germline V gene. J was trimmed by 2 bases and V by 4 bases; bases with no gene match: 12. The CDR3 covers 17 residues.